The TCR beta chain described here comes from a study of blood T cell repertoires in COVID-19. The overall study: Acute and convalescent COVID-19 specimens originated in the United States, Italy and Spain.

The assay was immunoSEQ multiplex PCR, and TCRdb's table has in-frame clones only and misses some. The data show roughly 82,000 clones, roughly four fifths seen once. V lost 0 bases and J 2 bases, leaving 5 bases between the germline ends. Germline loops: CDR1 SGDLS, CDR2 YYNGEE. This CDR3 has 13 residues. This clonotype was obtained from a man aged 55 to 70 with acute or convalescent COVID-19. The sample was peripheral blood. The rearrangement uses TRBV9 and TRBJ2-5; no firm D call. CDR3 protein: CASSVALQETQYF. CDR3 sequence (DNA): TGTGCCAGCAGCGTAGCTTTACAAGAGACCCAGTACTTC.